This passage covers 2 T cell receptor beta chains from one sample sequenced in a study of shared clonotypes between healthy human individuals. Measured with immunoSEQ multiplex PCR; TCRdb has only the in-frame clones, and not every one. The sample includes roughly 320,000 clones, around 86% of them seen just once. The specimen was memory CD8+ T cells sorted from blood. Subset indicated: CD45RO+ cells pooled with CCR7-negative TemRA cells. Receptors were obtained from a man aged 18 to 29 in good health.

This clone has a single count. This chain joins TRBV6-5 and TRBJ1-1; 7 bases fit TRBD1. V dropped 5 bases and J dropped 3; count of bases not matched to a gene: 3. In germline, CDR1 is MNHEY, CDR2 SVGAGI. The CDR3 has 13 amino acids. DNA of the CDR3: TGTGCCAGCAGTCCAGGGGGATACACTGAAGCTTTCTTT. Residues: CASSPGGYTEAFF.

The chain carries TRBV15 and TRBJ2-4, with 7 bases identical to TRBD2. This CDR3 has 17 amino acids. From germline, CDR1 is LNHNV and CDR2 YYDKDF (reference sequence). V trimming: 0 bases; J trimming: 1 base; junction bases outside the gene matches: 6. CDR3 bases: TGTGCCACCAGCAGAGATCTGGGGGGGGATGCCAAAAACATTCAGTACTTC. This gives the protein CATSRDLGGDAKNIQYF.